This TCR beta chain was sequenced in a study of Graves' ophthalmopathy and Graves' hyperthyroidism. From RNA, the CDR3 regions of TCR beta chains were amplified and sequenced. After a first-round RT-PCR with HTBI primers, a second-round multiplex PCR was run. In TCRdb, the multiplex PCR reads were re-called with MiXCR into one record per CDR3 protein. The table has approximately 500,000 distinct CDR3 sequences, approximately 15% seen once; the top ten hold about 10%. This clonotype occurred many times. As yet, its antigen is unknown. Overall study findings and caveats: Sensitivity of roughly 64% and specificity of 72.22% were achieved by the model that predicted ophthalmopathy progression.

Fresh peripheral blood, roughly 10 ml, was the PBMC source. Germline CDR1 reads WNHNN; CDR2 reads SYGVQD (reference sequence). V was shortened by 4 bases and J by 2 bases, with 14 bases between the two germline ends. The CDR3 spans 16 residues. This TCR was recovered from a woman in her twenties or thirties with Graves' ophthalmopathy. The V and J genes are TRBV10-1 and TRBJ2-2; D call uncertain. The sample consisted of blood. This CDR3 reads CASSGPDPSNTGELFF. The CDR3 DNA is TGCGCCAGCAGTGGGCCGGACCCATCTAACACCGGGGAGCTGTTTTTT.